This T cell receptor (beta chain) was identified during a study of T-cell memory formation after mild COVID-19. Study context: There were largely donor-specific TCR clusters.

TCRdb re-derived calls from the 5' RACE reads in MiXCR, one entry per CDR3 protein. Of hundreds of thousands of distinct CDR3 sequences in the sample, roughly 15% were seen once. Study observations and caveats: Clones shrinking from day 15 to 85 showed even CD4/CD8 mixes; later expanders tilted CD4+.

On this clonotype itself: Its antigen is as yet unknown.

CDR1 is SGDLS, CDR2 YYNGEE, per germline. This CDR3 has 13 amino acids. Between the trimmed V and J ends, which lost 3 bases and 6 bases, there was a span of 12 bases. The sequence derives from a man younger than 35 who had mild COVID-19 (a few samples of this study predate the infection). Cell type and time point are not known. V and J are TRBV9 and TRBJ1-2, with TRBD1 as a possible D gene (6 bases). The sequencing input was PBMCs or a T cell subset sorted from them (not recorded which). The DNA for the CDR3 is TGTGCCAGCAGCGCCCGACAGGAAAATGGCTACACCTTC. Translated, it gives CASSARQENGYTF.